This is a list of T cell receptor beta chains from one sample in a study of blood T cell repertoires in COVID-19. TCRdb's table, derived via immunoSEQ multiplex PCR, lists solely in-frame clones and lacks some. The table has about 230,000 clones, 75% to 90% seen once. Sequencing input: peripheral blood. The receptors stem from a man aged 35-49 years with acute or convalescent COVID-19. CDR3s include the opening cysteine and the closing phenylalanine or tryptophan. The D gene is left open where the match is weak. Part of the rows lack a size; the others show once, few, many or a class for expanded clones.

D: NA; J: TRBJ1-1; V: TRBV10-3; size: NA; CDR3: CATLWEGNTEAFF; DNA: TGTGCCACCCTGTGGGAGGGGAACACTGAAGCTTTCTTT
D: NA; J: TRBJ2-4; V: TRBV27; size: few; CDR3: CASSPMAGAKNIQYF; DNA: TGTGCCAGCAGCCCAATGGCGGGGGCCAAAAACATTCAGTACTTC
D: NA; J: TRBJ1-2; V: TRBV19; size: once; CDR3: CASSMLTGGYGYTF; DNA: TGTGCCAGTAGTATGCTCACAGGAGGGTATGGCTACACCTTC
D: NA; J: TRBJ2-3; V: TRBV7-2; size: NA; CDR3: CASSLAGAATQYF; DNA: TGTGCCAGCAGCCTGGCTGGGGCAGCCACGCAGTATTTT
D: NA; J: TRBJ1-2; V: TRBV7-9; size: NA; CDR3: CASSLVAAGYTF; DNA: TGTGCCAGCAGCTTAGTTGCGGCTGGCTACACCTTC
D: NA; J: TRBJ2-5; V: TRBV6-2/TRBV6-3; size: NA; CDR3: CASSWHRVGGTQYF; DNA: TGTGCCAGCAGTTGGCACAGGGTTGGCGGGACCCAGTACTTC
D: TRBD2; J: TRBJ2-3; V: TRBV2; size: once; CDR3: CASSETGGPSDTQYF; DNA: TGTGCCAGCAGTGAAACGGGAGGGCCTTCAGATACGCAGTATTTT
D: TRBD2; J: TRBJ2-1; V: TRBV7-9; size: NA; CDR3: CASSQPGLAYIDEQFF; DNA: TGTGCCAGCAGCCAACCGGGACTAGCCTATATCGATGAGCAGTTCTTC
D: TRBD1; J: TRBJ2-5; V: TRBV29-1; size: once; CDR3: CSVEGTGSGTQYF; DNA: TGCAGCGTCGAGGGGACAGGGTCTGGGACCCAGTACTTC
D: NA; J: TRBJ1-1; V: TRBV2; size: NA; CDR3: CAFGGRTEAFF; DNA: TGTGCCTTTGGAGGGAGGACTGAAGCTTTCTTT
D: TRBD1; J: TRBJ2-5; V: TRBV19; size: NA; CDR3: CASSPSWTGWQTQYF; DNA: TGTGCCAGTAGTCCCTCCTGGACAGGGTGGCAGACCCAGTACTTC
D: NA; J: TRBJ1-1; V: TRBV5-1; size: NA; CDR3: CASSLAGNTEAFF; DNA: TGCGCCAGCAGCTTGGCCGGGAACACTGAAGCTTTCTTT
D: NA; J: TRBJ2-5; V: TRBV5-1; size: NA; CDR3: CASSLGDTSYQETQYF; DNA: TGCGCCAGCAGCTTGGGGGACACCTCGTACCAAGAGACCCAGTACTTC
D: NA; J: TRBJ2-7; V: TRBV27; size: NA; CDR3: CASTTHRGQSIYEQYF; DNA: TGTGCCAGCACCACCCACCGCGGGCAGAGTATCTACGAGCAGTACTTC
D: NA; J: TRBJ2-5; V: TRBV27; size: NA; CDR3: CASRVDLGETQYF; DNA: TGTGCCAGCAGGGTAGATCTGGGCGAGACCCAGTACTTC
D: TRBD2; J: TRBJ2-1; V: TRBV19; size: NA; CDR3: CASTPGTSGRKYNEQFF; DNA: TGTGCCAGTACCCCAGGGACTAGCGGGAGGAAATACAATGAGCAGTTCTTC
D: TRBD2; J: TRBJ2-5; V: TRBV4-2; size: NA; CDR3: CASSQDSGRSETQYF; DNA: TGTGCCAGCAGCCAAGATAGCGGGAGATCTGAGACCCAGTACTTC
D: NA; J: TRBJ1-1; V: TRBV7-3; size: NA; CDR3: CASSLNPGNTEAFF; DNA: TGTGCCAGCAGCTTAAACCCGGGGAACACTGAAGCTTTCTTT
D: TRBD2; J: TRBJ2-7; V: TRBV19; size: NA; CDR3: CASSDGLAYEQYF; DNA: TGTGCCAGTAGTGACGGACTAGCCTACGAGCAGTACTTC
D: NA; J: TRBJ2-2; V: TRBV4-3; size: NA; CDR3: CASSQDGSDTGELFF; DNA: TGCGCCAGCAGCCAAGATGGTAGCGACACCGGGGAGCTGTTTTTT
D: NA; J: TRBJ1-3; V: TRBV5-1; size: NA; CDR3: CASSFTGNSGNTIYF; DNA: TGCGCCAGCAGCTTCACAGGGAACTCTGGAAACACCATATATTTT
D: NA; J: TRBJ2-1; V: TRBV4-1; size: NA; CDR3: CASSQDWSGTYNEQFF; DNA: TGCGCCAGCAGCCAAGATTGGTCCGGGACCTACAATGAGCAGTTCTTC
D: NA; J: TRBJ1-2; V: TRBV11-2; size: NA; CDR3: CASSLDQENYGYTF; DNA: TGTGCCAGCAGCTTAGATCAGGAAAACTATGGCTACACCTTC
D: NA; J: TRBJ2-1; V: TRBV5-4; size: NA; CDR3: CASSQTAGRDLLTNEQFF; DNA: TGTGCCAGCAGCCAAACTGCTGGGCGGGACCTCCTTACTAATGAGCAGTTCTTC
D: NA; J: TRBJ1-3; V: TRBV3-1/TRBV3-2; size: NA; CDR3: CASSQVQQTGNTIYF; DNA: TGTGCCAGCAGCCAAGTTCAACAAACTGGAAACACCATATATTTT
D: NA; J: TRBJ1-2; V: TRBV6-2/TRBV6-3; size: once; CDR3: CASSRASYGYTF; DNA: TGTGCCAGCAGCCGGGCCAGCTATGGCTACACCTTC
D: TRBD2; J: TRBJ2-3; V: TRBV30; size: NA; CDR3: CAWASGRTGDTQYF; DNA: TGTGCCTGGGCTAGCGGGAGGACGGGAGATACGCAGTATTTT
D: NA; J: TRBJ2-4; V: TRBV5-5; size: NA; CDR3: CASSPEGTDIQYF; DNA: TGTGCCAGCAGCCCGGAGGGGACTGACATTCAGTACTTC
D: NA; J: TRBJ2-1; V: TRBV7-6; size: NA; CDR3: CASSSLWGLAGDEQFF; DNA: TGTGCCAGCAGCAGCCTCTGGGGGCTAGCTGGCGATGAGCAGTTCTTC
D: TRBD2; J: TRBJ2-1; V: TRBV6-5; size: NA; CDR3: CASSSGTSGYNEQFF; DNA: TGTGCCAGCAGTTCCGGGACTAGCGGCTACAATGAGCAGTTCTTC
D: TRBD1; J: TRBJ2-2; V: TRBV5-1; size: NA; CDR3: CASSLVTGGTGELFF; DNA: TGCGCCAGCAGCTTGGTGACAGGGGGAACCGGGGAGCTGTTTTTT
D: NA; J: TRBJ2-3; V: TRBV4-3; size: NA; CDR3: CASSQDNRDTQYF; DNA: TGCGCCAGCAGCCAAGATAACCGGGATACGCAGTATTTT
D: TRBD1; J: TRBJ1-2; V: TRBV5-5; size: NA; CDR3: CASSSTGGSGYTF; DNA: TGTGCCAGCAGCAGTACAGGGGGCAGTGGCTACACCTTC
D: NA; J: TRBJ1-3; V: TRBV5-5; size: NA; CDR3: CASSLDSRNTIYF; DNA: TGTGCCAGCAGCTTGGACAGCAGAAACACCATATATTTT
D: TRBD2; J: TRBJ2-7; V: TRBV24-1; size: NA; CDR3: CATSDFRGLAGEGASYEQYF; DNA: TGTGCCACCAGTGATTTCCGCGGACTAGCGGGAGAAGGAGCCAGCTACGAGCAGTACTTC
D: NA; J: TRBJ2-3; V: TRBV9; size: NA; CDR3: CASSVGIAGTDTQYF; DNA: TGTGCCAGCAGCGTAGGGATAGCGGGCACAGATACGCAGTATTTT
D: TRBD1; J: TRBJ2-1; V: TRBV6-5; size: NA; CDR3: CASNPRQGTYNEQFF; DNA: TGTGCCAGCAACCCCCGACAGGGGACCTACAATGAGCAGTTCTTC
D: NA; J: TRBJ1-4; V: TRBV2; size: NA; CDR3: CASRAGANEKLFF; DNA: TGTGCCAGCCGGGCGGGGGCTAATGAAAAACTGTTTTTT
D: NA; J: TRBJ1-2; V: TRBV11-2; size: NA; CDR3: CASSLDLQGIYGYTF; DNA: TGTGCCAGCAGCTTAGATCTCCAGGGGATCTATGGCTACACCTTC
D: TRBD1; J: TRBJ1-4; V: TRBV29-1; size: NA; CDR3: CSVLLSTGAGEKLFF; DNA: TGCAGCGTCCTCCTATCTACAGGGGCGGGTGAAAAACTGTTTTTT
D: TRBD2; J: TRBJ2-7; V: TRBV6-6; size: once; CDR3: CASSLAGVDEQYF; DNA: TGTGCCAGCAGCCTAGCGGGAGTTGACGAGCAGTACTTC
D: NA; J: TRBJ2-7; V: TRBV6-5; size: NA; CDR3: CASSYGTISEQYF; DNA: TGTGCCAGCAGTTACGGGACAATATCCGAGCAGTACTTC
D: TRBD2; J: TRBJ2-2; V: TRBV5-5; size: NA; CDR3: CASSRGDYTGELFF; DNA: TGTGCCAGCAGCCGGGGGGATTACACCGGGGAGCTGTTTTTT
D: NA; J: TRBJ1-2; V: TRBV7-8; size: NA; CDR3: CASSLDPIRGYTF; DNA: TGTGCCAGCAGCTTAGACCCCATACGGGGCTACACCTTC
D: TRBD1; J: TRBJ1-6; V: TRBV3-1/TRBV3-2; size: NA; CDR3: CASTPTGDNSPLHF; DNA: TGTGCCAGCACCCCGACAGGGGATAATTCACCCCTCCACTTT
D: NA; J: TRBJ2-4; V: TRBV15; size: NA; CDR3: CATSTKEQEGGDIQYF; DNA: TGTGCCACCAGCACTAAAGAACAGGAGGGCGGGGACATTCAGTACTTC
D: NA; J: TRBJ1-2; V: TRBV30; size: NA; CDR3: CAWTRGGSYTF; DNA: TGTGCCTGGACCCGGGGAGGGAGCTACACCTTC
D: TRBD2; J: TRBJ2-2; V: TRBV30; size: NA; CDR3: CAGTSVLNTGELFF; DNA: TGTGCCGGCACTAGCGTATTGAACACCGGGGAGCTGTTTTTT
D: NA; J: TRBJ2-7; V: TRBV7-8; size: NA; CDR3: CASSQDTLYEQYF; DNA: TGTGCCAGCAGCCAGGACACGCTCTACGAGCAGTACTTC
D: TRBD1; J: TRBJ2-2; V: TRBV24-1; size: NA; CDR3: CATSDGTGKNTGELFF; DNA: TGTGCCACCAGTGATGGGACAGGGAAGAACACCGGGGAGCTGTTTTTT
D: NA; J: TRBJ2-3; V: TRBV4-1; size: NA; CDR3: CASSQDFGGKVGDTQYF; DNA: TGCGCCAGCAGCCAAGATTTCGGCGGGAAAGTTGGAGATACGCAGTATTTT
D: TRBD2; J: TRBJ2-4; V: TRBV5-1; size: NA; CDR3: CASSLVASGNPKNIQYF; DNA: TGCGCCAGCAGCTTGGTCGCTAGCGGGAACCCCAAAAACATTCAGTACTTC
D: TRBD2; J: TRBJ2-3; V: TRBV12-3/TRBV12-4; size: NA; CDR3: CASSQRERDTQYF; DNA: TGTGCCAGCAGCCAGCGGGAGCGGGATACGCAGTATTTT
D: TRBD1; J: TRBJ2-7; V: TRBV19; size: NA; CDR3: CASSATGTGLYEQYF; DNA: TGTGCCAGTAGTGCGACCGGGACAGGGCTTTACGAGCAGTACTTC
D: NA; J: TRBJ2-2; V: TRBV11-2; size: NA; CDR3: CASSPGLNTGELFF; DNA: TGTGCCAGCAGCCCGGGACTGAACACCGGGGAGCTGTTTTTT
D: NA; J: TRBJ2-1; V: TRBV4-2; size: NA; CDR3: CASRRYSGATSKEYNEQFF; DNA: TGTGCCAGCAGGCGGTACAGCGGCGCGACCTCGAAGGAGTACAATGAGCAGTTCTTC
D: TRBD2; J: TRBJ2-7; V: TRBV19; size: once; CDR3: CASSIAGAGSYEQYF; DNA: TGTGCCAGTAGTATTGCGGGAGCCGGGTCCTACGAGCAGTACTTC
D: NA; J: TRBJ1-5; V: TRBV27; size: NA; CDR3: CASSFYNQPQHF; DNA: TGTGCCAGCAGTTTCTATAATCAGCCCCAGCATTTT
D: NA; J: TRBJ2-1; V: TRBV7-2; size: NA; CDR3: CASSLGTGRTHEQFF; DNA: TGTGCCAGCAGCTTAGGGACTGGTCGAACTCATGAGCAGTTCTTC